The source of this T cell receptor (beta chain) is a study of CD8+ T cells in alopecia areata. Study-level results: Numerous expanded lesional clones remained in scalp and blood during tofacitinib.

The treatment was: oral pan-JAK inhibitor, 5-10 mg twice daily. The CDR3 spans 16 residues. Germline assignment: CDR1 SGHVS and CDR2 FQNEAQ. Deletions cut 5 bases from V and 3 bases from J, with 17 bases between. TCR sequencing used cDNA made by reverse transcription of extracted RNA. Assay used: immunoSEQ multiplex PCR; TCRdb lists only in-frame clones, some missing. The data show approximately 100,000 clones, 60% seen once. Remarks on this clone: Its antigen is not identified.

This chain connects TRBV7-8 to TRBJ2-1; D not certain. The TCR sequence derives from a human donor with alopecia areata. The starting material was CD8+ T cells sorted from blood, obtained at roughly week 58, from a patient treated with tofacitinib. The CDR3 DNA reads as TGTGCCAGCAGCCGCACCAGTGCTGGGTACTACAATGAGCAGTTCTTC. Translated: CASSRTSAGYYNEQFF.